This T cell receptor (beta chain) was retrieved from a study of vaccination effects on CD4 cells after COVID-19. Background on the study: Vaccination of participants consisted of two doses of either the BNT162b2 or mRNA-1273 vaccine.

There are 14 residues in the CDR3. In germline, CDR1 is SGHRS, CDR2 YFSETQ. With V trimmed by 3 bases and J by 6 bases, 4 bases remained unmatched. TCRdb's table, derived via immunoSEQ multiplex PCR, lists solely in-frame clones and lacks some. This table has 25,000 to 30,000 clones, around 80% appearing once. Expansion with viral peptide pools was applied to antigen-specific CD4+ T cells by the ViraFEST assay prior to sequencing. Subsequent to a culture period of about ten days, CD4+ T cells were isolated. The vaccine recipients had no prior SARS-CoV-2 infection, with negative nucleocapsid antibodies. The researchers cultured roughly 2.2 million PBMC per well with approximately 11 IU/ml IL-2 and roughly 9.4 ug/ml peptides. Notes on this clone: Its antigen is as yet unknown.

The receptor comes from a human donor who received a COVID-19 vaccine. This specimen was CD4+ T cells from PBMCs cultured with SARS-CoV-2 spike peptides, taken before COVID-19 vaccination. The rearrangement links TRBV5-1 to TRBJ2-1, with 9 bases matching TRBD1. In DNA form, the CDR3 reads TGCGCCAGCAGCTCACAGGGGGCCGGCAATGAGCAGTTCTTC. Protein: CASSSQGAGNEQFF.